This T cell receptor beta chain came from a study of blood T cell repertoires in COVID-19. TCRdb's table, derived via immunoSEQ multiplex PCR, lists solely in-frame clones and lacks some. The data show about 140,000 clones, with approximately 88% seen just once and 5% to 6% held by the top ten. This TCR was sampled from a human donor in a cohort sampled during active COVID-19. The sample comprised peripheral blood.

This chain's CDR3 is CASSSLASHQYF. The CDR3 nucleotides read TGTGCCAGCAGTTCCCTAGCTAGCCATCAGTACTTC. V usage is TRBV6-6 and J usage is TRBJ2-7; D is perhaps TRBD2 (5 bases). CDR1 is MNHNY, CDR2 SVGAGI, per germline (reference sequence). The CDR3 extends over 12 amino acids. V lost 4 bases, J lost 10 bases, and 14 bases lay in between.